Listed below are T cell receptor beta chains from one sample, sequenced in a study of cytomegalovirus exposure and HLA in healthy donors. Clones were read by immunoSEQ multiplex PCR, and TCRdb kept only the in-frame ones, dropping some. Of around 150,000 clones listed, 70% to 80% were seen once; the top ten hold just under 6.5%. The sequencing sample was made of PBMCs. These receptors originate from a man between 45 and 60 years old in good health and CMV-seropositive. Each CDR3 is given without its conserved first and last residue. The order of the fields is V gene, J gene, CDR3 protein.

>TRBV6-1|TRBJ2-1
ASSDYGGGDNEQF
>TRBV15|TRBJ2-5
ATSRDRAGQIQETQY
>TRBV19|TRBJ2-5
ASSPTAGVETQY
>TRBV28|TRBJ1-1
ASMRGGGTEAF
>TRBV9|TRBJ1-6
ASSPRQDPRSPLH
>TRBV18|TRBJ2-7
ASSPDTDSYEQY
>TRBV15|TRBJ1-6
ATSTGDSPLH
>TRBV5-6|TRBJ2-4
ASSLGGIAGTNIQY
>TRBV5-1|TRBJ2-5
ASSLTQETQY
>TRBV27|TRBJ2-3
ASSSTREDTQY
>TRBV6-5|TRBJ2-7
ASSYSAGGTYEQY
>TRBV2|TRBJ1-1
ASSDYRVGSEAF
>TRBV7-9|TRBJ1-1
ASSPTGATEAF
>TRBV5-1|TRBJ2-3
ASSLYYLGGGTDTQY
>TRBV5-1|TRBJ2-7
ASSLTSGSSYEQY
>TRBV7-9|TRBJ2-5
ASSLMGAETQY
>TRBV6-1|TRBJ2-3
ASSELITGETDTQY
>TRBV5-4|TRBJ2-3
ASTERESTDTQY
>TRBV4-2|TRBJ2-2
ASSQVDRTRTGELF
>TRBV30|TRBJ1-1
AWTREDTEAF
>TRBV27|TRBJ2-3
ASRSTSTDTQY
>TRBV4-2|TRBJ2-7
ASSQDPSGRREQY
>TRBV6-1|TRBJ2-7
ASSFTAETGEQY
>TRBV11-2|TRBJ1-4
ASSLDDRENNEKLF
>TRBV28|TRBJ2-3
ASSPITSVSTDTQY
>TRBV29-1|TRBJ2-1
SVKLGLAAYNEQF
>TRBV21-1|TRBJ2-6
ASSRDRDSGANVLT
>TRBV27|TRBJ1-1
ASRKPGQGKTEAF
>TRBV7-6|TRBJ2-2
ASSPHSSGAIGELF
>TRBV7-3|TRBJ2-1
ASSLVVADYNEQF
>TRBV7-3|TRBJ1-1
ASSLTSRTEAF
>TRBV6-1|TRBJ2-1
ATSTSGHNEQF
>TRBV27|TRBJ1-2
ASAPGQGLGGYT
>TRBV28|TRBJ2-7
ASSLDRRPYEQY
>TRBV28|TRBJ2-1
ASSFSGGFGSEQF
>TRBV11-3|TRBJ2-2
ASSRAGSGTGELF
>TRBV5-4|TRBJ1-1
ASSPSGGGHTEAF
>TRBV4-2|TRBJ2-7
ASSPSPAGAGQY
>TRBV2|TRBJ1-5
ASRATANSNQPQH
>TRBV5-5|TRBJ2-2
ASSWTTNTGELF
>TRBV28|TRBJ1-4
ASSLGGVREKLF
>TRBV7-9|TRBJ2-7
ASSRTSYEQY
>TRBV18|TRBJ1-5
ASSARPGTGTHQPQH
>TRBV19|TRBJ2-2
ASSDDRGGDTGELF
>TRBV10-3|TRBJ2-2
AISESGQRTGELF